The entry that follows covers one TCR beta chain sequence. The sample is drawn from a study of blood T cell repertoires in COVID-19. About the study: The origin of the acute and convalescent COVID-19 samples was the United States, Italy and Spain.

The CDR3 is made up of 14 amino acids. The trim removed 3 bases at V and 6 bases at J, leaving 2 bases unmatched. Per germline, CDR1 LNHDA and CDR2 SQIVND (reference sequence). TCRdb's table, derived via immunoSEQ multiplex PCR, lists solely in-frame clones and lacks some. Of some 52,000 clones in the sample, 70% to 90% are singletons; the top ten hold roughly 15%. Material for sequencing was peripheral blood. This clonotype was obtained from a man between 70 and 80 years old with acute or convalescent COVID-19. J is TRBJ1-4 and V is TRBV19; 9 nucleotides line up with TRBD1. The DNA for the CDR3 is TGTGCCAGTAGTATTCGGACAGGGGATGAAAAACTGTTTTTT. Protein: CASSIRTGDEKLFF.